This note documents a single TCR beta chain sequence. Its antigen is not known. With the read ending 3 residues before the CDR3 end, the germline J gene is used to fill in that end. This specimen belongs to a study of T cells in women clearing cervical HPV infection. The overall study: Case blood drawn at lesion detection; control blood after infection cleared. Case blood was drawn a median around 150 days after lesion detection.

J lost 2 bases, V lost 11 bases, and 4 bases had no gene match. The CDR3 is 13 residues long. Study-level results: CIN3+ cases had significantly higher TCR repertoire richness than controls, but evenness did not differ.

Assay used: immunoSEQ multiplex PCR; TCRdb lists only in-frame clones, some missing. The listing records approximately 21,000 clones. This receptor was taken from a woman between 18 and 70 years old with a cervical HPV16 infection that either progressed to CIN3+ or cleared (not recorded which). The chain combines TRBV12-3 or TRBV12-4 with TRBJ2-3; 10 nucleotides match TRBD2. Sequences were obtained from blood buffy coat. Here the CDR3 reads CASGLAYTDTQYF. CDR3 DNA (partial): TGTGCCTCGGGACTAGCGTACACAGATACG.